These 16 T cell receptor beta chains were sequenced from one sample in a study of shared clonotypes between healthy human individuals. TCRdb's copy holds only in-frame clones and misses some; the assay was immunoSEQ multiplex PCR. The sample has millions of clones, roughly 94% seen once. The sample was naive CD4+ T cells sorted from blood. As for subset: CD45RA+ positively selected. Source of these receptors: a man aged 18 to 29 in good health.

The V gene is TRBV7-3, the J gene TRBJ2-2; no definite D call. Germline values: CDR1 SGHTA, CDR2 FQGTGA. V gave up 7 bases and J gave up 6 bases, with 18 bases separating them. CDR3 length equals 15 residues. The CDR3 nucleotides are TGTGCCAGCAAGACTGATGGTAGAGAGTCCGGGGAGCTGTTTTTT. Translating gives CASKTDGRESGELFF.

This sequence joins TRBV10-3 and TRBJ1-5; no reliable D call. Trimming removed 2 bases from V and 9 bases from J, with 14 bases in between. This CDR3 contains 14 residues. CDR1 is ENHRY, CDR2 SYGVKD, per germline. This CDR3 reads CAISENREGGPQHF. In DNA, the CDR3 is TGTGCCATCAGTGAGAATAGGGAAGGAGGGCCCCAGCATTTT.

The chain couples TRBV10-3 to TRBJ1-1; D perhaps matches TRBD1 (5 bases). Trimming removed 4 bases at V and 7 bases at J, with 10 bases between. The length of the CDR3 is 12 residues. CDR1 and CDR2 (germline): ENHRY, SYGVKD. The CDR3 DNA reads TGTGCCATCAGTGTAGACAGATATGAAGCTTTCTTT. Residues: CAISVDRYEAFF.

The J gene is TRBJ2-5, the V gene TRBV13, with unresolved D. Trimming took off 5 bases at V and 1 base at J, with 17 bases between the two ends. In germline, CDR1 is PRHDT, CDR2 FYEKMQ (reference sequence). CDR3 length: 16 amino acids. The CDR3 DNA follows: TGTGCCAGCAGCGGATTCCCCGAGCCCCCCCAAGAGACCCAGTACTTC. Protein: CASSGFPEPPQETQYF. The variable domain in full, with the rest retrieved from reference TRBV13 and TRBJ2-5, is AAGVIQSPRHLIKEKRETATLKCYPIPRHDTVYWYQQGPGQDPQFLISFYEKMQSDKGSIPDRFSAQQFSDYHSELNMSSLELGDSALYFCASSGFPEPPQETQYFGPGTRLLVL.

The J gene is TRBJ2-1, the V gene TRBV12-5; D is possibly TRBD1 (6 bases). Germline CDR1 and CDR2: LGHNT and FRNRAP. This CDR3 is built from 13 residues. Trimming took off 0 bases at V and 6 bases at J, with 6 bases between the two ends. CDR3 sequence (DNA): TGTGCTAGTGGTTTGGTAGGGGGCAATGAGCAGTTCTTC. Protein: CASGLVGGNEQFF.

For the CDR3, the DNA is TGTGCCAGCAGTAATCCCCCGAGGGCCTATGGCTACACCTTC. Its translation is CASSNPPRAYGYTF. The rearrangement uses TRBV6-5 and TRBJ1-2, with D hard to call. Trimming stripped 5 bases from V and 4 bases from J, with 14 bases between. The CDR3 is made up of 14 amino acids. Germline values: CDR1 MNHEY, CDR2 SVGAGI.

CDR3 protein: CASSLVPQGNTEAFF. CDR3 sequence (DNA): TGTGCCAGCAGCTTAGTTCCCCAGGGGAACACTGAAGCTTTCTTT. The chain links TRBV7-2 to TRBJ1-1; possibly TRBD1 for D (5 bases). The CDR3 runs to 15 residues. Germline V gene lookup returns CDR1 SGHTA and CDR2 FQGNSA. V lost 1 base and J lost 1, with 10 bases in between.

This chain connects TRBV5-1 to TRBJ2-3, with TRBD1 as a possible D gene (5 bases). Germline CDR1 reads SGHRS; CDR2 reads YFSETQ. Trimming pared 4 bases from V and 4 bases from J, leaving 10 bases between. This CDR3 has 13 amino acids. CDR3 protein: CASSEQGADTQYF. DNA for the CDR3: TGCGCCAGCAGCGAGCAGGGTGCAGATACGCAGTATTTT.

This clone was found a few times. This same CDR3 is encoded by further DNA sequences in the sample. The V call is TRBV6-5, the J call TRBJ2-1, with D hard to call. CDR1 and CDR2 from the germline V gene are MNHEY and SVGAGI. The V end lost 0 bases, the J end lost 6 bases, and 3 bases lay between the germline ends. The CDR3 is 12 residues long. The CDR3 DNA follows: TGTGCCAGCAGTTACTCTGGCAATGAGCAGTTCTTC. Its protein product is CASSYSGNEQFF.

This clone was picked up one time. The chain employs TRBV7-9 and TRBJ2-2; 10 bases are a match to TRBD2. Germline assignment: CDR1 SEHNR and CDR2 FQNEAQ (reference sequence). The CDR3 sequence is 17 residues long. J lost 6 bases, V lost 7 bases, and 14 bases had no gene match. Written as DNA, the CDR3 is TGTGCCAGCACCGAGCGGCTAGCGGGAGCCCAATCCGGGGAGCTGTTTTTT. Translated: CASTERLAGAQSGELFF.

This chain links TRBV11-2 with TRBJ2-7; D ambiguous. The CDR3 is 13 residues long. Trimming cost V 1 base and J 3 bases, with 7 bases left between them. The germline gives CDR1 SGHAT, CDR2 FQNNGV. The CDR3 is CASSLAAGYEQYF. CDR3 sequence (DNA): TGTGCCAGCAGCTTAGCCGCCGGCTACGAGCAGTACTTC.

About this clone itself: One end of the junction does not line up with germline, which may come from a read error. The J gene is TRBJ2-5, the V gene TRBV5-6; 7 bases map to TRBD1. This CDR3 region has 14 residues. CDR1 and CDR2 from the germline V gene are SGHDT and YYEEEE. CDR3 sequence (DNA): TGTGCCAGCAGCACGGGACAGAGATGGGAGACCCAGCACTTC. This translates into CASSTGQRWETQHF.

The chain combines TRBV28 with TRBJ2-2, with 8 bases matching TRBD2. CDR1 MDHEN and CDR2 SYDVKM come from the germline V gene. The CDR3 runs to 13 residues. The V gene end was trimmed by 10 bases and the J gene end by 2 bases; junction bases not matched to a gene: 3. The CDR3 here is CATGTSNTGELFF. As DNA, the CDR3 is TGTGCCACCGGGACTAGTAACACCGGGGAGCTGTTTTTT.

V usage is TRBV7-6 and J usage is TRBJ2-5, with D possibly TRBD2 on 6 matching bases. Germline CDR1 SGHVS, CDR2 FNYEAQ. The length of the CDR3 is 15 residues. Trimming took 2 bases from V and 5 from J, leaving 15 bases between them. DNA for the CDR3: TGTGCCAGCAGCTTATCCGGGGGTCCCGGGGAGACCCAGTACTTC. This gives the protein CASSLSGGPGETQYF.

V is TRBV11-2 and J is TRBJ1-2; D possibly corresponds to TRBD1 (6 bases). CDR3 size: 12 residues. Trimming stripped 4 bases from V and 7 bases from J, with 10 bases between. Germline assignment: CDR1 SGHAT and CDR2 FQNNGV. In DNA form, the CDR3 reads TGTGCCAGCAGCTCCAACAGGGTTGGCTACACCTTC. Translating it yields CASSSNRVGYTF. Based on the CDR3 plus reference TRBV11-2 and TRBJ1-2, the full variable domain is EAGVAQSPRYKIIEKRQSVAFWCNPISGHATLYWYQQILGQGPKLLIQFQNNGVVDDSQLPKDRFSAERLKGVDSTLKIQPAKLEDSAVYLCASSSNRVGYTFGSGTRLTVV.

This chain connects TRBV7-2 to TRBJ1-5; no clear D. The ends were cut back, 6 bases at V and 0 bases at J, with 6 bases in the middle. This CDR3 spans 13 amino acids. Germline V CDR1 and CDR2: SGHTA, FQGNSA. CDR3 sequence (DNA): TGTGCCAGCAGTCAAATTAGCAATCAGCCCCAGCATTTT. It translates to CASSQISNQPQHF.